This TCR beta chain came from a study of early T cells in non-severe SARS-CoV-2 infection. This clonotype showed up many times. Germline trimming cut 2 bases from V and 3 bases from J; bases unmatched to any gene: 3. Looked up from germline, CDR1 is MNHEY and CDR2 is SVGAGI. The CDR3 totals 15 residues. TCRdb reprocessed the 5' RACE reads with MiXCR, giving one entry per CDR3 protein. The sample holds tens of thousands of distinct CDR3 sequences, around 6% seen once. The sequence derives from an adult who was a healthcare worker with PCR-confirmed SARS-CoV-2 infection or an uninfected control (not recorded which). Sequencing was carried out using whole blood. V is TRBV6-5 and J is TRBJ2-3; 9 bases match TRBD1. CDR3 coding DNA: TGTGCCAGCAGTTACGCACAGGGGGCTACAGATACGCAGTATTTT. This encodes CASSYAQGATDTQYF.